This T cell receptor (beta chain) was retrieved from a study of cytomegalovirus exposure and HLA in healthy donors. Study-wide context: HLA-typed donors were the source of about 90 million unique TCRs held in an early data release. Study-level results: Per a later analysis, under 20,000 TCR beta sequences showed association with HLA alleles at 0.05 false discovery rate.

The PCR used 60 Vbeta and 13 Jbeta primers. Data came from immunoSEQ multiplex PCR; TCRdb stores just in-frame clones and leaves some out. Of around 160,000 clones in the sample, about 75% are singletons; the top ten hold about 4.9%. The donors comprised healthy bone marrow donors. The CDR3 covers 14 residues. Unmatched junction bases numbered 7, after V lost 4 bases and J lost 5 bases. Germline assignment: CDR1 SGHAT and CDR2 FQNNGV. Concerning this clone itself: What it recognizes is unknown.

The V and J genes are TRBV11-2 and TRBJ2-5, with 7 bases lining up with TRBD2. Sequenced material: PBMCs. This TCR came from a male donor in good health and CMV-seronegative. This CDR3 reads CASSSTSERETQYF. CDR3 DNA: TGTGCCAGCAGCTCCACTAGCGAGAGGGAGACCCAGTACTTC. Based on the CDR3 plus reference TRBV11-2 and TRBJ2-5, the full variable domain is EAGVAQSPRYKIIEKRQSVAFWCNPISGHATLYWYQQILGQGPKLLIQFQNNGVVDDSQLPKDRFSAERLKGVDSTLKIQPAKLEDSAVYLCASSSTSERETQYFGPGTRLLVL.